Shown below are 27 T cell receptor beta chains from a single sample sequenced in a study of control samples from healthy donors and cancer patients. The repertoire was sequenced with immunoSEQ multiplex PCR; TCRdb's copy has only in-frame clones and lacks some. The sample records 100,000 to 150,000 clones, about 88% being singletons. Input material: blood. These receptors came from a man between 18 and 29 years old in good health.

This chain uses TRBV7-9 with TRBJ2-5, with a weak D call TRBD1 (6 bases). There are 15 residues in the CDR3. V shed 0 bases and J shed 2 bases, with 10 bases lying between them. Germline values: CDR1 SEHNR, CDR2 FQNEAQ (reference sequence). This chain's CDR3 is CASSLAQGIQETQYF. CDR3 sequence (DNA): TGTGCCAGCAGCTTAGCGCAGGGGATACAAGAGACCCAGTACTTC. The variable domain in full, completed from reference TRBV7-9 and TRBJ2-5, reads DTGVSQNPRHKITKRGQNVTFRCDPISEHNRLYWYRQTLGQGPEFLTYFQNEAQLEKSRLLSDRFSAERPKGSFSTLEIQRTEQGDSAMYLCASSLAQGIQETQYFGPGTRLLVL.

This chain joins TRBV29-1 and TRBJ2-5; TRBD1 agrees at 7 bases. CDR1 is SQVTM, CDR2 ANQGSEA, per germline. V trimming: 6 bases; J trimming: 5 bases; junction bases outside the gene matches: 3. The CDR3 is 11 residues long. The CDR3 sequence is CSVEDRETQYF. DNA for the CDR3: TGCAGCGTAGAGGACAGGGAGACCCAGTACTTC.

The chain joins TRBV5-1 to TRBJ2-7; 11 nucleotides match TRBD2. V shed 5 bases and J 3 bases; nucleotides not matched to a gene: 4. The CDR3 is 14 amino acids. CDR1 and CDR2 (germline): SGHRS, YFSETQ. CDR3 sequence: CASSPGLAGYEQYF. The CDR3 DNA reads TGCGCCAGCAGTCCAGGACTAGCGGGCTACGAGCAGTACTTC.

The CDR3 DNA reads TGTGCCAGCTCACCACTGATAGGGACTCAGCCCCAGCATTTT. Translating gives CASSPLIGTQPQHF. This rearrangement joins TRBV18 to TRBJ1-5, with D tentatively TRBD1 (5 bases). Trimming stripped 1 base from V and 6 bases from J, with 10 bases between. Germline lookup yields CDR1 KGHSH and CDR2 LQKENI. The CDR3 contains 14 residues.

This chain connects TRBV9 to TRBJ1-2, with 8 nucleotides matching TRBD1. The CDR3 length is 14 residues. Trimming at V came to 2 bases and at J to 2 bases, leaving 2 bases not matched to a gene. Germline V gene data show CDR1 as SGDLS and CDR2 as YYNGEE. The CDR3 reads CASSVGDRNYGYTF. The CDR3 DNA reads TGTGCCAGCAGCGTGGGGGACAGGAACTATGGCTACACCTTC.

The chain carries TRBV9 and TRBJ2-5, with 8 nucleotides matching TRBD2. CDR1 is SGDLS and CDR2 is YYNGEE in the germline V gene. The CDR3 runs 16 residues. V shed 4 bases and J 3 bases; nucleotides not matched to a gene: 11. This CDR3 reads CASSLSLAGMKETQYF. The CDR3 bases are TGTGCCAGCAGCCTTTCCTTAGCGGGAATGAAAGAGACCCAGTACTTC.

The chain couples TRBV27 to TRBJ2-1, with D hard to call. From germline, CDR1 is MNHEY and CDR2 SMNVEV (reference sequence). The CDR3 runs 12 residues. The V end was cut by 7 bases, the J end by 8 bases, with 12 bases between. The CDR3 is CASKAIGYEQFF. CDR3 bases: TGTGCCAGCAAGGCCATAGGATATGAGCAGTTCTTC.

The chain is built from TRBV19 and TRBJ2-3, with D possibly matching TRBD1 (6 bases). Germline lookup yields CDR1 LNHDA and CDR2 SQIVND (reference sequence). The CDR3 has 14 amino acids. V shed 4 bases and J shed 6 bases, with 14 bases lying between them. The CDR3 region is CASSTGHHKDTQYF. For the CDR3, the DNA is TGTGCCAGTAGTACGGGACACCACAAGGATACGCAGTATTTT. Based on the CDR3 plus reference TRBV19 and TRBJ2-3, the full variable domain is DGGITQSPKYLFRKEGQNVTLSCEQNLNHDAMYWYRQDPGQGLRLIYYSQIVNDFQKGDIAEGYSVSREKKESFPLTVTSAQKNPTAFYLCASSTGHHKDTQYFGPGTRLTVL.

The chain combines TRBV30 with TRBJ2-7; the D is unclear. This CDR3 region has 12 residues. The germline gives CDR1 GTSNPN, CDR2 SVGIG (reference sequence). Trimming took off 4 bases at V and 7 bases at J, with 14 bases between the two ends. CDR3 region: CAWTNTVWEQYF. The CDR3 DNA reads TGTGCCTGGACCAACACGGTCTGGGAGCAGTACTTC.

Written as DNA, the CDR3 is TGCGCCAGCAGCCAAGATCCGCCTTGGACAGGGGAAGCGCAGTATTTT. Amino acids: CASSQDPPWTGEAQYF. This chain joins TRBV4-1 and TRBJ2-3, with TRBD1 identical over 9 bases. J was trimmed by 10 bases and V by 0 bases; bases with no gene match: 11. Germline V gives CDR1 MGHRA, CDR2 YSYEKL. CDR3 length: 16 residues.

The chain couples TRBV28 to TRBJ1-3; D not certain. Germline V lookup: CDR1 MDHEN, CDR2 SYDVKM. The CDR3 is made up of 14 amino acids. As DNA, the CDR3 is TGTGCTAGCGGTAGTAAGGGCAGGTCCCACACCATATATTTT. Protein sequence: CASGSKGRSHTIYF. Supplemented by reference TRBV28 and TRBJ1-3, the full variable domain reads DVKVTQSSRYLVKRTGEKVFLECVQDMDHENMFWYRQDPGLGLRLIYFSYDVKMKEKGDIPEGYSVSREKKERFSLILESASTNQTSMYLCASGSKGRSHTIYFGEGSWLTVV.

The chain combines TRBV19 with TRBJ2-1, with 8 positions matching TRBD1. Per the germline V gene, CDR1 is LNHDA and CDR2 is SQIVND (reference sequence). J was trimmed by 9 bases and V by 3 bases; bases with no gene match: 1. This CDR3 has 12 residues. Here the CDR3 reads CASSIDRGEQFF. The CDR3, as DNA: TGTGCCAGTAGTATTGACAGGGGTGAGCAGTTCTTC.

This clone was counted between two and nine times. The rearrangement joins TRBV24-1 to TRBJ2-1; D is uncertain. V shed 0 bases and J shed 6 bases, with 14 bases lying between them. Germline V gene data show CDR1 as KGHDR and CDR2 as SFDVKD. The CDR3 covers 16 residues. The CDR3 spells CATSDLGLGTGNEQFF. In DNA, the CDR3 is TGTGCCACCAGTGATTTGGGGCTAGGTACGGGCAATGAGCAGTTCTTC.

This chain connects TRBV19 to TRBJ1-2; no reliable D call. Trimming left V 2 bases short and J 8 bases short, with 12 bases between. The CDR3 runs to 13 residues. Germline values: CDR1 LNHDA, CDR2 SQIVND (reference sequence). This CDR3 reads CASSITGSEGYTF. Here the CDR3 DNA reads TGTGCCAGTAGTATAACGGGGAGTGAAGGCTACACCTTC.

The V and J genes are TRBV7-2 and TRBJ1-2, with D unresolved. Germline CDR1 and CDR2: SGHTA and FQGNSA. The CDR3 is 12 residues long. V lost 4 bases to trimming and J lost 7 bases, with 10 bases between them. In nucleotides, the CDR3 is TGTGCCAGCAGCTCCACTGCGGGTGGCTACACCTTC. Protein product: CASSSTAGGYTF. The variable domain in full, with the rest retrieved from reference TRBV7-2 and TRBJ1-2, is GAGVSQSPSNKVTEKGKDVELRCDPISGHTALYWYRQSLGQGLEFLIYFQGNSAPDKSGLPSDRFSAERTGGSVSTLTIQRTQQEDSAVYLCASSSTAGGYTFGSGTRLTVV.

CDR3 in amino acids: CAWNQVYNEQFF. CDR3 DNA sequence: TGTGCCTGGAATCAGGTATACAATGAGCAGTTCTTC. The genes are TRBV30 and TRBJ2-1; D call uncertain. The CDR3 totals 12 residues. V was cut by 4 bases and J by 4 bases, with 8 bases left in between. Germline V lookup: CDR1 GTSNPN, CDR2 SVGIG (reference sequence).

The genes are TRBV2 and TRBJ1-4; TRBD1 matches 7 bases. Germline-derived CDR1 and CDR2 are SNHLY and FYNNEI. The CDR3 length is 15 residues. V lost 1 base to trimming and J lost 8 bases; unmatched junction nucleotides: 7. The CDR3, as DNA: TGTGCCAGCAGTGAAGATGACAGGGAGGGCGAAAAACTGTTTTTT. This gives the protein CASSEDDREGEKLFF.

The chain recombines TRBV15 with TRBJ2-5; TRBD2 is a possible D gene (7 bases). The germline gives CDR1 LNHNV, CDR2 YYDKDF (reference sequence). The length of the CDR3 is 13 residues. V shed 8 bases and J shed 4 bases, with 14 bases lying between them. CDR3 nucleotides: TGTGCCACCGGGGGGGGGCGGACAGAGACCCAGTACTTC. Translating it yields CATGGGRTETQYF.

This chain joins TRBV10-3 and TRBJ2-2; 8 positions match TRBD1. Germline V gives CDR1 ENHRY, CDR2 SYGVKD. V shed 6 bases, J shed 1 base, and the junction held 4 bases outside the gene matches. This CDR3 region has 15 residues. The CDR3 region is CAIRLGQVNTGELFF. As DNA, the CDR3 is TGTGCCATCAGGCTGGGACAGGTGAACACCGGGGAGCTGTTTTTT.

The genes are TRBV7-9 and TRBJ2-5; 8 nucleotides align to TRBD2. This CDR3 has 16 residues. Germline CDR1 is SEHNR and CDR2 is FQNEAQ (reference sequence). Losses at the gene ends were 3 bases for V and 2 bases for J; bases not matched to a gene: 8. Here the CDR3 DNA reads TGTGCCAGCAGCTTTAAATCCAGCGGGAGTCAAGAGACCCAGTACTTC. Its protein is CASSFKSSGSQETQYF.

V usage is TRBV27 and J usage is TRBJ1-1; D ambiguous. Germline lookup yields CDR1 MNHEY and CDR2 SMNVEV (reference sequence). The length of the CDR3 is 15 residues. With 0 bases removed from V and 0 bases from J, the gap between germline ends came to 8 bases. DNA of the CDR3: TGTGCCAGCAGTTTATCGAGGCAGATGAACACTGAAGCTTTCTTT. Protein: CASSLSRQMNTEAFF.

The rearrangement uses TRBV7-9 and TRBJ2-1, with unresolved D. The CDR3 contains 11 residues. V was clipped by 6 bases and J by 8 bases, with 8 bases between them. Germline V gives CDR1 SEHNR, CDR2 FQNEAQ (reference sequence). In nucleotides, the CDR3 is TGTGCCAGCAGTTTCTCCGATGAGCAGTTCTTC. Protein product: CASSFSDEQFF.

This sequence joins TRBV7-2 and TRBJ2-7; D might be TRBD2 (5 bases). The CDR3 totals 19 residues. The V and J ends lost 3 bases and 2 bases respectively, with 26 bases between them. CDR1 is SGHTA, CDR2 FQGNSA, per germline. The CDR3 DNA reads as TGTGCCAGCAGCTTCCATAGCCCCAAGTGGCTAGCTAAACCCTACGAGCAGTACTTC. Its translation is CASSFHSPKWLAKPYEQYF.

The rearrangement links TRBV10-2 to TRBJ2-7; TRBD2 matches at 11 bases. Losses at the gene ends were 3 bases for V and 1 base for J; bases not matched to a gene: 5. The germline gives CDR1 WSHSY, CDR2 SAAADI. The CDR3 loop spans 16 amino acids. CDR3 residues: CASSDRLAGGSYEQYF. In nucleotides, the CDR3 is TGCGCCAGCAGTGATCGCCTAGCGGGAGGTTCCTACGAGCAGTACTTC.

A few counts support this clone. The chain couples TRBV18 to TRBJ1-6, with 11 bases matching TRBD1. This CDR3 has 16 amino acids. Germline-derived CDR1 and CDR2 are KGHSH and LQKENI. V lost 3 bases and J lost 10; bases outside the gene matches: 8. CDR3 in DNA: TGTGCCAGCTCACCGCCGCCGGGACAGGGGGTCTCACCCCTCCACTTT. This gives the protein CASSPPPGQGVSPLHF.

The V and J genes are TRBV5-1 and TRBJ1-4, with 9 bases fitting TRBD1. The V gene end was trimmed by 4 bases and the J gene end by 8 bases; junction bases not matched to a gene: 9. This CDR3 spans 15 amino acids. Germline CDR1 and CDR2: SGHRS and YFSETQ. CDR3 amino acids: CASSPQDRGSEKLFF. CDR3 coding DNA: TGCGCCAGCAGCCCCCAGGACAGGGGAAGCGAAAAACTGTTTTTT.

CDR3 region: CATSPDRDGYGYTF. The CDR3 bases are TGTGCCACCAGCCCGGACAGGGATGGCTATGGCTACACCTTC. The chain is built from TRBV15 and TRBJ1-2; 8 nucleotides line up with TRBD1. CDR3 length: 14 residues. The J segment lost 4 bases and the V segment lost 5 bases, leaving 6 bases of the junction unmatched. The germline V gene has CDR1 LNHNV and CDR2 YYDKDF (reference sequence).